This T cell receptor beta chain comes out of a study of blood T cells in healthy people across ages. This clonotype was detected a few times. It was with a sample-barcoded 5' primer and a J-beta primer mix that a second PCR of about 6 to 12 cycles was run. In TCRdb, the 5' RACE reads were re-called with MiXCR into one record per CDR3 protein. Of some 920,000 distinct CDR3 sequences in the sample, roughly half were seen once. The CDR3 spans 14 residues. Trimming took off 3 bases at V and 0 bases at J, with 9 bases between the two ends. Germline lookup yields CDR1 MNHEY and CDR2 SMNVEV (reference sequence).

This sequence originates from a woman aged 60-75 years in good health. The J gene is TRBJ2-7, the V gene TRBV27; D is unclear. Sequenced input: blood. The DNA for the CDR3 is TGTGCCAGCAGTTTGTACAGCGACTCCTACGAGCAGTACTTC. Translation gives CASSLYSDSYEQYF.